This T cell receptor (beta chain) was captured in a study of blood T cell repertoires in COVID-19. The Seattle patients joined while their infection was active and were tracked longitudinally afterward. There are 16 residues in the CDR3. Trimming left V 2 bases short and J 2 bases short, with 12 bases between. The germline CDR1 and CDR2 sequences are SGHVS and FQNEAQ. Using immunoSEQ multiplex PCR, the repertoire was profiled, and TCRdb retains in-frame clones only, with some absent. The sample includes a few hundred thousand clones, roughly 89% of them seen just once. The sample consisted of peripheral blood. The rearrangement links TRBV7-8 to TRBJ2-2, with D maybe TRBD1 (5 bases). This clonotype was sampled from a woman aged 60-70 years with COVID-19, enrolled during active disease. The chain's CDR3 is CASSLLPRANTGELFF. The CDR3 DNA follows: TGTGCCAGCAGCTTACTCCCCAGGGCAAACACCGGGGAGCTGTTTTTT. Looking up the rest from reference TRBV7-8 and TRBJ2-2 gives the full variable domain: GAGVSQSPRYKVAKRGQDVALRCDPISGHVSLFWYQQALGQGPEFLTYFQNEAQLDKSGLPSDRFFAERPEGSVSTLKIQRTQQEDSAVYLCASSLLPRANTGELFFGEGSRLTVL.